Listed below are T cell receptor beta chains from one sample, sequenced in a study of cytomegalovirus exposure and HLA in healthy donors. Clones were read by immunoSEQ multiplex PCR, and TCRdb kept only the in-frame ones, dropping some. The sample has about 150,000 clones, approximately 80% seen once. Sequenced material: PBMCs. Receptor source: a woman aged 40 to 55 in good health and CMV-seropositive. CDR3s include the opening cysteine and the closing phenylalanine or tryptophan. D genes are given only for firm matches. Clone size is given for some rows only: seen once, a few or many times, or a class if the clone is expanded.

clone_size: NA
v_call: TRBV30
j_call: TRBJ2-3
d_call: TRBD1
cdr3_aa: CAWSPSGTGTDTQYF
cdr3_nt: TGTGCCTGGAGTCCCTCCGGGACAGGGACAGATACGCAGTATTTT

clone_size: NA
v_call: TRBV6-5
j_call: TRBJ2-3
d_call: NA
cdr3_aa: CASSYAQAGDTQYF
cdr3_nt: TGTGCCAGCAGTTACGCCCAAGCGGGAGATACGCAGTATTTT

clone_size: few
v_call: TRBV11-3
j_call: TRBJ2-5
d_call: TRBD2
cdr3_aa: CASSFGLAGAQETQYF
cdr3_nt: TGTGCCAGCAGCTTCGGACTAGCGGGAGCTCAAGAGACCCAGTACTTC

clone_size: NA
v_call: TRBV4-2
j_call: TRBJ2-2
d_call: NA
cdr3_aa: CASSQDYESGVYTGELFF
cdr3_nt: TGTGCCAGCAGCCAAGATTACGAGTCAGGGGTATACACCGGGGAGCTGTTTTTT

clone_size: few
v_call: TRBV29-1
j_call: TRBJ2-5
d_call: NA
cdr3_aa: CSVTLAPQETQYF
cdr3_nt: TGCAGCGTTACACTAGCTCCCCAAGAGACCCAGTACTTC

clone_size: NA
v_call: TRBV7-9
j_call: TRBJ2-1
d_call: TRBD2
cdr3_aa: CASSHSGNAYNEQFF
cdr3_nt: TGTGCCAGCAGCCATAGCGGGAACGCCTACAATGAGCAGTTCTTC

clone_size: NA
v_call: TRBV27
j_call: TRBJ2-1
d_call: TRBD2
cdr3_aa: CASSFSGGTFIGEQFF
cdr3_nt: TGTGCCAGCAGTTTTTCGGGGGGAACTTTTATCGGTGAGCAGTTCTTC

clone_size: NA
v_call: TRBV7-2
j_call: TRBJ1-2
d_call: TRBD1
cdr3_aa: CASSPGQGGYTF
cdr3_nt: TGTGCCAGCAGCCCAGGACAGGGTGGCTACACCTTC

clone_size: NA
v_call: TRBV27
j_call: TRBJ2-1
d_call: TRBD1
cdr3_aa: CASSWGQGAGFGEQFF
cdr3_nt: TGTGCCAGCAGCTGGGGGCAGGGGGCCGGGTTTGGTGAGCAGTTCTTC

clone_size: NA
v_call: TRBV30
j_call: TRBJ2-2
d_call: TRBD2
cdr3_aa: CAWKKKLAVTGELFF
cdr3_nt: TGTGCCTGGAAGAAAAAACTAGCGGTGACCGGGGAGCTGTTTTTT

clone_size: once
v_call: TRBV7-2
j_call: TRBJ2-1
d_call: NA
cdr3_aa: CASSLTLVGEQFF
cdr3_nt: TGTGCCAGCAGCTTAACGCTAGTCGGTGAGCAGTTCTTC

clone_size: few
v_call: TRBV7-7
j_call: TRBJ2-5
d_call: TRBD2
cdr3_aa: CASSRSGRARETQYF
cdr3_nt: TGTGCTAGCAGCCGGAGCGGGAGGGCCAGGGAGACCCAGTACTTC

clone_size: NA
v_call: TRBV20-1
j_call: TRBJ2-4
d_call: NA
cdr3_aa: CSARRGNIQYF
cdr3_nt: TGCAGTGCTAGACGGGGGAACATTCAGTACTTC

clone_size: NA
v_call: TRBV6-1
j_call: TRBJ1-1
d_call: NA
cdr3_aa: CASRAKMNTEAFF
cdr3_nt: TGTGCCAGCAGAGCAAAGATGAACACTGAAGCTTTCTTT

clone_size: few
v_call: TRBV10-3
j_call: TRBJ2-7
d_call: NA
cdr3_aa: CAISERLIDEQYF
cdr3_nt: TGTGCCATCAGTGAGCGTCTAATCGACGAGCAGTACTTC

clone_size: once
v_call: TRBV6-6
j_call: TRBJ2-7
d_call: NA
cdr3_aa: CASSTGDDSYEQYF
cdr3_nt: TGTGCCAGCAGTACGGGAGACGACTCCTACGAGCAGTACTTC

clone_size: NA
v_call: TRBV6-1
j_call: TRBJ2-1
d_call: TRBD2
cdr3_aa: CASSGRGVAGVNEQFF
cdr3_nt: TGTGCCAGCAGTGGACGTGGGGTAGCGGGAGTCAATGAGCAGTTCTTC

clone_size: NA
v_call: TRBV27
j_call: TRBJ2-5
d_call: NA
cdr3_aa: CASSFIQGAGEQYF
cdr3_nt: TGTGCCAGCAGTTTTATCCAGGGCGCAGGAGAGCAGTACTTC

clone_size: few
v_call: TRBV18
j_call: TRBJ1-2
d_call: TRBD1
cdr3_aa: CASSPTGGAGYGYTF
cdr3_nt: TGTGCCAGCTCTCCCACAGGGGGCGCTGGGTATGGCTACACCTTC

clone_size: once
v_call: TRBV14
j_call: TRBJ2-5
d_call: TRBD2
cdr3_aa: CASSQGLLAGGWETQYF
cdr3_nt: TGTGCCAGCAGCCAAGGTCTGCTAGCGGGAGGCTGGGAGACCCAGTACTTC

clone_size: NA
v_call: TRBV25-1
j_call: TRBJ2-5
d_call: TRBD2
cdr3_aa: CGSASKSGRAQETQYF
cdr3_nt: TGTGGGTCCGCCAGCAAGAGCGGGAGAGCACAAGAGACCCAGTACTTC

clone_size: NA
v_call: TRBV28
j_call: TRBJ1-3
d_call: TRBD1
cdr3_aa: CASREGGQRRTGNTIYF
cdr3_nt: TGTGCCAGCAGGGAAGGGGGACAGCGCAGGACGGGAAACACCATATATTTT

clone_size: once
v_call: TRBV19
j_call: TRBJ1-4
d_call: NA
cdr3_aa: CAVGAEKLFF
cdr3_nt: TGTGCCGTTGGGGCTGAAAAACTGTTTTTT

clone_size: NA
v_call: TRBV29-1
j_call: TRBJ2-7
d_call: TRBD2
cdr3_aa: CSVEARIAGVLYEQYF
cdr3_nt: TGCAGCGTTGAGGCCCGAATAGCGGGAGTCCTCTACGAGCAGTACTTC

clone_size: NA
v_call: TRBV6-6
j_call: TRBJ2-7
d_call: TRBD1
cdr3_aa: CASSYSPGQGSHEQYF
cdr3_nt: TGTGCCAGCAGTTACTCGCCGGGACAGGGGTCCCACGAGCAGTACTTC

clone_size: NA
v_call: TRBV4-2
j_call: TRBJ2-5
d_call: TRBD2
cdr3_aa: CASSPWGAGVQETQYF
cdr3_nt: TGTGCCAGCAGCCCCTGGGGAGCGGGAGTCCAAGAGACCCAGTACTTC

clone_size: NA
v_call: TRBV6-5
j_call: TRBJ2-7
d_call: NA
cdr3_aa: CASSRAIQVTYEQYF
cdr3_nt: TGTGCCAGCAGCCGCGCGATACAGGTTACCTACGAGCAGTACTTC

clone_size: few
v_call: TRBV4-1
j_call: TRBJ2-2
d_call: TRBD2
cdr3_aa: CASSLGGVGELFF
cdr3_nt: TGCGCCAGCAGCCTGGGAGGGGTTGGGGAGCTGTTTTTT

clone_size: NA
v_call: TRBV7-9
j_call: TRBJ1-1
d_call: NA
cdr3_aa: CASSPGLGAFF
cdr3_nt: TGTGCCAGCAGCCCAGGACTAGGAGCTTTCTTT

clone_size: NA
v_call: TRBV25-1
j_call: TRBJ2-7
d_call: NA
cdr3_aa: CASSERGSGFYEQYF
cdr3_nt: TGTGCCAGCAGTGAACGTGGGTCAGGGTTCTACGAGCAGTACTTC

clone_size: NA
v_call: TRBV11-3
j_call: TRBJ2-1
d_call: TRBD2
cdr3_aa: CASSKLTSGNRAHEQFF
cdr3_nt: TGTGCCAGCAGCAAATTGACTAGCGGGAATAGGGCCCATGAGCAGTTCTTC

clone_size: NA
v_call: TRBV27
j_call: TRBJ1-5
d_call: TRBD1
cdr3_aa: CASRLGQGSNQPQHF
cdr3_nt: TGTGCCAGCAGACTCGGACAGGGCTCTAATCAGCCCCAGCATTTT

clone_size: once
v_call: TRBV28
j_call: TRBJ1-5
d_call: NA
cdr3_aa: CASSSFLNQPQHF
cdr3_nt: TGTGCCAGCAGTAGCTTTCTCAATCAGCCCCAGCATTTT

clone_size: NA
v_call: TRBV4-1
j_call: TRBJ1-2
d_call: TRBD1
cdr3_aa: CASSQEGLTGNGYTF
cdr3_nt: TGCGCCAGCAGCCAAGAGGGCTTGACAGGGAATGGCTACACCTTC

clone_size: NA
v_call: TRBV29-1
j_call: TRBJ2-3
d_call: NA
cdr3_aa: CSVQGSPRGDTQYF
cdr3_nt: TGCAGCGTACAGGGCTCTCCGAGGGGAGATACGCAGTATTTT

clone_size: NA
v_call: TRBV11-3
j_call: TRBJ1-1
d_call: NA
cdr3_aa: CASSSGQINTEAFF
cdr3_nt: TGTGCCAGCAGTTCTGGCCAAATCAACACTGAAGCTTTCTTT

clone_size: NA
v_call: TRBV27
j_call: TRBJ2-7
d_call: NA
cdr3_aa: CASTYSHTGEQYF
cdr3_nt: TGTGCCAGCACCTACTCTCATACTGGCGAGCAGTACTTC

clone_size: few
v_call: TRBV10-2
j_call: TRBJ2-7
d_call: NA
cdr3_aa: CASSRQSPISYEQYF
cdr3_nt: TGCGCCAGCAGTCGACAGAGCCCTATCTCCTACGAGCAGTACTTC

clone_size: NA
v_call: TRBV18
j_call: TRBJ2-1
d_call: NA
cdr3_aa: CASSPEIAASSYNEQFF
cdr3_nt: TGTGCCAGCTCACCTGAGATAGCGGCGAGCTCCTACAATGAGCAGTTCTTC

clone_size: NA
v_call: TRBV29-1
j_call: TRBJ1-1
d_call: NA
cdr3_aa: CSVEGTERGRTEAFF
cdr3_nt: TGCAGCGTTGAAGGAACTGAGCGGGGGAGAACTGAAGCTTTCTTT